A single sample is the source of the 20 T cell receptor beta chains below, sequenced in a study of blood T cell repertoires in COVID-19. Here immunoSEQ multiplex PCR was the method, and the copy in TCRdb shows in-frame clones only, minus some. The sample has approximately 270,000 clones; around nine tenths are singletons. Sequencing was performed on PBMCs or T cells enriched from blood (not recorded which). These receptors were obtained from a woman aged 60-75 years who had recovered from COVID-19.

The rearrangement uses TRBV5-1 and TRBJ1-1, with D unclear. Germline CDR1 reads SGHRS; CDR2 reads YFSETQ. CDR3 length: 15 amino acids. Trimming removed 0 bases from V and 11 bases from J, with 20 bases in between. CDR3 loop: CASSLEAGGFERAFF. DNA for the CDR3: TGCGCCAGCAGCTTGGAGGCCGGCGGGTTTGAGAGGGCTTTCTTT.

The chain uses TRBV11-2 and TRBJ2-1; 9 bases are shared with TRBD2. This CDR3 is 17 amino acids long. The junction had 7 bases not matched to a gene; V was cut back by 1 base and J by 3 bases. Germline V lookup: CDR1 SGHAT, CDR2 FQNNGV. CDR3 bases: TGTGCCAGCAGCTTAGTGCGGGCGGGAGGGTACTACAATGAGCAGTTCTTC. Protein product: CASSLVRAGGYYNEQFF.

The CDR3 DNA sequence: TGTGCCAGCCGGAAACAAGCGGGTCGCACAGATACGCAGTATTTT. Its translation is CASRKQAGRTDTQYF. The chain joins TRBV3-1 (or the pseudogene TRBV3-2) to TRBJ2-3, with D possibly matching TRBD2 (6 bases). The CDR3 is 15 residues long. Germline assignment: CDR1 LGHDT and CDR2 YNNKEL (reference sequence). Trimming cost V 8 bases and J 1 base, with 16 bases left between them.

This rearrangement joins TRBV3-1 (or the pseudogene TRBV3-2) to TRBJ2-1; 9 positions agree with TRBD1. The germline gives CDR1 LGHDT, CDR2 YNNKEL (reference sequence). Germline trimming cut 4 bases from V and 4 bases from J; bases unmatched to any gene: 14. The length of the CDR3 is 18 residues. CDR3: CASSRGTGFGGEYNEQFF. The CDR3 DNA reads as TGTGCCAGCAGCCGCGGGACAGGGTTTGGGGGGGAATACAATGAGCAGTTCTTC.

The chain employs TRBV28 and TRBJ1-5; possible D gene TRBD1, 6 bases. Trimming took 3 bases from V and 0 from J, leaving 9 bases between them. Germline V gives CDR1 MDHEN, CDR2 SYDVKM. CDR3 length: 15 amino acids. This CDR3 reads CASSFTGYSNQPQHF. The CDR3 DNA reads as TGTGCCAGCAGTTTCACAGGGTATAGCAATCAGCCCCAGCATTTT.

The chain is built from TRBV5-4 and TRBJ2-2; D remains unclear. Trimming removed 0 bases at V and 5 bases at J, with 11 bases between. The length of the CDR3 is 15 residues. Germline V gene lookup returns CDR1 SGHNT and CDR2 YYREEE (reference sequence). Written as DNA, the CDR3 is TGTGCCAGCAGCTTGGTAGGCTCCGGGACCGGGGAGCTGTTTTTT. Translated, it gives CASSLVGSGTGELFF.

This clone was recorded only once. The chain has TRBV2 and TRBJ1-2; 7 positions agree with TRBD1. The V segment lost 6 bases and the J segment 8 bases; nucleotides outside the gene matches: 6. Germline CDR1 and CDR2: SNHLY and FYNNEI. There are 12 residues in the CDR3. For the CDR3, the DNA is TGTGCCAGCAGCCTGGGACAGCAAGGCTACACCTTC. This gives the protein CASSLGQQGYTF.

The chain uses TRBV30 and TRBJ2-2; 8 nucleotides match TRBD1. The J segment lost 3 bases and the V segment lost 0 bases, leaving 0 bases of the junction unmatched. Germline assignment: CDR1 GTSNPN and CDR2 SVGIG (reference sequence). CDR3 length equals 14 residues. Here the CDR3 reads CAWSVQGDTGELFF. CDR3 DNA: TGTGCCTGGAGTGTACAGGGGGACACCGGGGAGCTGTTTTTT.

The chain combines TRBV14 with TRBJ1-1; unclear D gene. This CDR3 region has 13 residues. The germline V and J ends were trimmed by 0 bases and 1 base, with 3 bases remaining between them. The V gene's germline CDR1 is SGHDN and CDR2 FVKESK. The CDR3 region is CASSQDQNTEAFF. CDR3 nucleotides: TGTGCCAGCAGCCAAGATCAGAACACTGAAGCTTTCTTT.

This sequence joins TRBV5-6 and TRBJ2-2; 9 bases fit TRBD1. Germline trimming cut 4 bases from V and 4 bases from J; bases unmatched to any gene: 8. Per the germline V gene, CDR1 is SGHDT and CDR2 is YYEEEE. CDR3 length: 16 amino acids. CDR3 protein: CASSGTGWVRTGELFF. CDR3 sequence (DNA): TGTGCCAGCAGCGGGACAGGGTGGGTACGCACCGGGGAGCTGTTTTTT.

This clone was seen a single time. The rearrangement joins TRBV6-5 to TRBJ1-1; the D is unclear. CDR1 is MNHEY and CDR2 is SVGAGI in the germline V gene. The germline V and J ends were trimmed by 7 bases and 1 base, with 10 bases remaining between them. The CDR3 loop spans 13 amino acids. The CDR3 nucleotides are TGTGCCAGCACCACCCGGTGGAACACTGAAGCTTTCTTT. Residues: CASTTRWNTEAFF.

This clone was counted a single time. The J gene is TRBJ1-2, the V gene TRBV28; 9 nucleotides align to TRBD1. This CDR3 region has 13 residues. Trimming removed 6 bases from V and 7 bases from J; junction bases left unmatched: 6. Germline V lookup: CDR1 MDHEN, CDR2 SYDVKM. CDR3 DNA: TGTGCCAGCAGCCAACAGGGGGCGCGTGGCTACACCTTC. It codes for CASSQQGARGYTF.

V is TRBV28 and J is TRBJ1-2; 9 bases are a match to TRBD1. The CDR3 totals 16 residues. With V trimmed by 3 bases and J by 6 bases, 11 bases remained unmatched. Germline values: CDR1 MDHEN, CDR2 SYDVKM. The DNA for the CDR3 is TGTGCCAGCAGTTTGGGGACAGGGAGACGGGGGGATGGCTACACCTTC. Amino acid sequence: CASSLGTGRRGDGYTF.

This chain connects TRBV28 to TRBJ2-7; possibly TRBD1 for D (6 bases). V lost 4 bases and J lost 3, with 10 bases in between. The CDR3 has 13 residues. Per germline, CDR1 MDHEN and CDR2 SYDVKM. CDR3: CASSSGQDYEQYF. The CDR3 DNA sequence: TGTGCCAGCAGTTCGGGACAAGACTACGAGCAGTACTTC.

J is TRBJ1-6 and V is TRBV3-1 (or the pseudogene TRBV3-2); no reliable D call. This CDR3 has 14 amino acids. The V and J ends lost 2 bases and 6 bases respectively, with 8 bases between them. Germline V CDR1 and CDR2: LGHDT, YNNKEL (reference sequence). The DNA of the CDR3 is TGTGCCAGCAGCCAATCCGTAGTTAATTCACCCCTCCACTTT. It encodes CASSQSVVNSPLHF.

DNA of the CDR3: TGTGCCAGCAGCTTAGCGGCCACAGTATCCTACAATGAGCAGTTCTTC. It encodes CASSLAATVSYNEQFF. The rearrangement joins TRBV7-2 to TRBJ2-1, with D hard to call. The CDR3 is 16 amino acids. Germline V gene data show CDR1 as SGHTA and CDR2 as FQGNSA. Trimming removed 0 bases at V and 1 base at J, with 10 bases between.

V and J are TRBV6-4 and TRBJ2-1, with D possibly TRBD2 on 5 matching bases. The V gene's germline CDR1 is MRHNA and CDR2 SNTAGT. CDR3 length: 16 residues. Trimming cost V 3 bases and J 3 bases, with 15 bases left between them. The CDR3 nucleotides read TGTGCCAGCAGTGAAAGTAAGGGAGTCAACTACAATGAGCAGTTCTTC. As protein: CASSESKGVNYNEQFF.

This chain links TRBV11-1 with TRBJ1-5; D is possibly TRBD1 (6 bases). Germline V gene data show CDR1 as SGHAT and CDR2 as FQDESV (reference sequence). The CDR3 consists of 14 residues. Trimming took 1 base from V and 5 from J, leaving 9 bases between them. The CDR3 DNA follows: TGTGCCAGCAGCTTAGGGACAGACTATCAGCCCCAGCATTTT. As protein: CASSLGTDYQPQHF.

The chain couples TRBV18 to TRBJ1-6; D might be TRBD1 (5 bases). The V end was cut by 0 bases, the J end by 9 bases, with 15 bases between. The CDR3 has 16 residues. CDR1 and CDR2 from the germline V gene are KGHSH and LQKENI. Here the CDR3 reads CASSPPGRDGVSPLHF. The DNA for the CDR3 is TGTGCCAGCTCACCACCGGGCAGGGATGGCGTTTCACCCCTCCACTTT.

V and J are TRBV3-1 (or the pseudogene TRBV3-2) and TRBJ2-2, with 12 positions matching TRBD2. V gave up 0 bases and J gave up 1 base; unmatched junction bases: 9. Germline CDR1 LGHDT, CDR2 YNNKEL (reference sequence). The CDR3 spans 20 residues. The CDR3 DNA is TGTGCCAGCAGCCAAGATCCCTCTAGCGGGGGGGCTCGGAACACCGGGGAGCTGTTTTTT. It encodes CASSQDPSSGGARNTGELFF.